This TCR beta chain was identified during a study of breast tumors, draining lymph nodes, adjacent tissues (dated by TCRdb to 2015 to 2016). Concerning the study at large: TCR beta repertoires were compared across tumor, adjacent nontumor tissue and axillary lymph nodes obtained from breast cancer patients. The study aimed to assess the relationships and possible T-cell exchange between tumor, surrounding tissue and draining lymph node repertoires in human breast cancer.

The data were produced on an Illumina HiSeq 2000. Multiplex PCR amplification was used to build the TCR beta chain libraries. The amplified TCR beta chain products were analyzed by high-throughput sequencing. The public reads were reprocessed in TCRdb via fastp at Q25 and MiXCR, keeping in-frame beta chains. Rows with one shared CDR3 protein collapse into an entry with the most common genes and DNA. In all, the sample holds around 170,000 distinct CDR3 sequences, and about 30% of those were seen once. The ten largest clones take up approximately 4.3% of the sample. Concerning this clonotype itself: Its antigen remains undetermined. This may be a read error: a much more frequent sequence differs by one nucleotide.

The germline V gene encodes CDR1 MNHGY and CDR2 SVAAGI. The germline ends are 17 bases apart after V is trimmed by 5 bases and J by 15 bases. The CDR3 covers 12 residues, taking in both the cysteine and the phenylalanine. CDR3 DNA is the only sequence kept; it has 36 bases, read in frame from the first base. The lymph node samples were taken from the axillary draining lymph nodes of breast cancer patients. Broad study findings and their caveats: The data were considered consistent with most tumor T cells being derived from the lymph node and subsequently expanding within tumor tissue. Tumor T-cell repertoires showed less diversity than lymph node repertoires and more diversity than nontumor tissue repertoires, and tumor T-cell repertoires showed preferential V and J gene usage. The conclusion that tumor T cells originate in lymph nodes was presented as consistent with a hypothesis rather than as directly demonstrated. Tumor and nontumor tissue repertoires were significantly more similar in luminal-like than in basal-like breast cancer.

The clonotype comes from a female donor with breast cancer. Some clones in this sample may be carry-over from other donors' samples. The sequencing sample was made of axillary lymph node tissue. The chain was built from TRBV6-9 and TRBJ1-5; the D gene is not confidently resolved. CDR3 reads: CASSPRELVMHF. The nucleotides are TGTGCCAGCAGTCCGCGAGAATTAGTAATGCATTTT.